This T cell receptor beta chain was identified in a study of cytomegalovirus exposure and HLA in healthy donors. Both 60 Vbeta primers and 13 Jbeta primers went into the PCR. TCRdb's table, derived via immunoSEQ multiplex PCR, lists solely in-frame clones and lacks some. The sample carries 150,000 to 200,000 clones, less than 80% recorded once. Of note for this clone: Its specificity is not known.

Germline V gene data show CDR1 as SGHTA and CDR2 as FQGNSA. This CDR3 is built from 14 residues. Trimming cost V 2 bases and J 3 bases, with 10 bases left between them. Study-wide findings and caveats: A later analysis reportedly identified an Asian-associated ancestry cluster as carrying fewer N-insertions than the approximately 620-donor mean.

Material: PBMCs. This receptor was identified in a woman aged 25 to 45 in good health and CMV-seropositive. The chain combines TRBV7-2 with TRBJ1-1; D unclear. Here the CDR3 DNA reads TGTGCCAGCAGCTTAACACCCCCCGACACTGAAGCTTTCTTT. It specifies CASSLTPPDTEAFF.